This TCR beta chain was profiled in a study of shared clonotypes between healthy human individuals. With respect to this clone: A much bigger clone sits one base away, suggesting this may be a read error. Different DNA sequences within this sample yield the same CDR3.

Data came from immunoSEQ multiplex PCR; TCRdb stores just in-frame clones and leaves some out. The table includes 980,000 or so clones, more than 75% detected once. Germline V gene lookup returns CDR1 GTSNPN and CDR2 SVGIG (reference sequence). The CDR3 is made up of 12 amino acids. The V and J ends lost 0 bases and 6 bases, in that order; junction bases with no gene match: 0. The sample comprised memory CD4+ T cells sorted from blood. Subset noted: CD45RA-negative fraction. This rearrangement joins TRBV30 to TRBJ2-3; 7 positions match TRBD1. This clonotype was obtained from a man aged 18 to 29 in good health. The CDR3 spells CAWSVQGDTQYF. The CDR3 nucleotides are TGTGCCTGGAGTGTACAGGGGGATACGCAGTATTTT.